The 5 T cell receptor beta chains given below trace back to one sample, sequenced in a study of OX40 agonist ivuxolimab in advanced cancers. Only in-frame clones appear in the TCRdb table, and some are missing; sequencing was by immunoSEQ multiplex PCR. This repertoire shows about 79,000 clones, about 85% found once; its top ten account for less than 4.5%. The specimen comprised CD4+ or CD8+ T cells sorted from blood, sampled in a trial of the OX40 agonist ivuxolimab. The receptors here all came from an adult with an advanced solid tumor such as melanoma, head and neck, liver or kidney cancer.

The chain combines TRBV28 with TRBJ2-2; the D gene is possibly TRBD2 (5 bases). The CDR3 loop spans 12 amino acids. The V and J ends lost 8 bases and 7 bases respectively, with 11 bases between them. Per germline, CDR1 MDHEN and CDR2 SYDVKM. CDR3: CASGLRVGELFF. The DNA for the CDR3 is TGTGCCAGCGGATTGAGGGTCGGGGAGCTGTTTTTT.

This clone was counted a few times. The CDR3 sequence: CASRIPTGSSGANVLTF. CDR3 nucleotides: TGTGCCAGTAGAATTCCGACAGGGAGCTCTGGGGCCAACGTCCTGACTTTC. The rearrangement uses TRBV19 and TRBJ2-6, with TRBD1 matching over 7 bases. Germline V gene data show CDR1 as LNHDA and CDR2 as SQIVND (reference sequence). Losses at the gene ends were 6 bases for V and 0 bases for J; bases not matched to a gene: 8. The length of the CDR3 is 17 residues.

The V call is TRBV10-3, the J call TRBJ2-3; 9 bases line up with TRBD2. The junction had 1 base not matched to a gene; V was cut back by 2 bases and J by 4 bases. The germline CDR1 and CDR2 sequences are ENHRY and SYGVKD. The CDR3 has 14 residues. The CDR3 reads CAISESGRPDTQYF. CDR3 sequence (DNA): TGTGCCATCAGTGAGAGCGGGAGGCCAGATACGCAGTATTTT.

In regard to this clone: Since the CDR3 does not end with the conserved phenylalanine or tryptophan, this likely comes from a read error. The DNA is omitted, as the CDR3 cannot be located on it reliably, and the CDR3 follows TCRdb's listing. The chain has TRBV5-3 and TRBJ1-4; the D call in the table, TRBD1, was not verified against the DNA. TRBV5-3 is reported as an ORF; its role is uncertain. Ends included, the CDR3 has 13 residues. The CDR3 loop reads CARSLGVQGPPIV.

The genes are TRBV5-8 and TRBJ2-7, with D possibly TRBD1 on 6 matching bases. Between the trimmed V and J ends, which lost 6 bases and 0 bases, there was a span of 13 bases. This CDR3 has 14 residues. From germline, CDR1 is SGHTS and CDR2 YDEGEE. This CDR3 reads CASNTQGPSYEQYF. The CDR3 nucleotides are TGTGCCAGCAACACACAGGGTCCCTCCTACGAGCAGTACTTC.